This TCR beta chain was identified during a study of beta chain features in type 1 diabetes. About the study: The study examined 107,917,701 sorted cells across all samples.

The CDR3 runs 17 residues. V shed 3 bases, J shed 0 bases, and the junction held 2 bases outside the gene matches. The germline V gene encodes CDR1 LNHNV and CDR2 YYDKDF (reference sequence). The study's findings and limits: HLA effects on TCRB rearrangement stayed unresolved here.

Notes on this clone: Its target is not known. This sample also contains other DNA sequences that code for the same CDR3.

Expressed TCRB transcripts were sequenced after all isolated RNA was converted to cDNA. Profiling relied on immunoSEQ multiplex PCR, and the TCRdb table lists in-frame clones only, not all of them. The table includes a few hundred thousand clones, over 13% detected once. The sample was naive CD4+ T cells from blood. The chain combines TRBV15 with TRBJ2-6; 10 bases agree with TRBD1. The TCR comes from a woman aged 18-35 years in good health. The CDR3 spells CATSRDRGSSGANVLTF. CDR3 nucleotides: TGTGCCACCAGCAGGGACAGGGGGAGCTCTGGGGCCAACGTCCTGACTTTC.